The subject of this entry is one T cell receptor (beta chain). Its antigen is undetermined. TCRdb's table, derived via immunoSEQ multiplex PCR, lists solely in-frame clones and lacks some. The sample includes 300,000 to 400,000 clones, approximately 86% seen only once; the top ten take 2% to 2.5%. This entry comes from a study of Ad26.COV2.S vaccination and SARS-CoV-2 variants. Overall study findings and caveats: Following vaccination, spike-specific CD8+ and CD4+ T cell responses reportedly exhibited substantial breadth.

Sample treatment: roughly 19 received Ad26.COV2.S at low or high dose, single or two shots; about 5 received placebo; per-sample allocation not given. Material that was analyzed had been drawn on day 63 after the first vaccine or placebo injection. With 6 bases removed from V and 1 base from J, the gap between germline ends came to 15 bases. Looked up from germline, CDR1 is LNHDA and CDR2 is SQIVND (reference sequence). The CDR3 sequence is 15 residues long. The origin of this receptor is a person aged 18-65 years who received the Ad26.COV2.S COVID-19 vaccine or a placebo. This chain joins TRBV19 and TRBJ1-1; tentatively, D is TRBD1 (5 bases). The sequencing here drew on peripheral blood, taken in a trial of Ad26.COV2.S vaccine versus placebo. This CDR3 reads CASRVYQGPNTEAFF. The CDR3 nucleotides are TGTGCCAGTAGAGTCTACCAGGGCCCGAACACTGAAGCTTTCTTT.